The clone carrying this T cell receptor beta chain was recorded many times. Unmatched junction bases numbered 11, after V lost 3 bases and J lost 4 bases. This CDR3 has 17 amino acids. The germline V gene has CDR1 MNHEY and CDR2 SMNVEV (reference sequence). Combining iRepertoire HTBI primers with Arm-PCR of CDR3 regions, the authors built TCR beta libraries. TCRdb reprocessed the multiplex PCR reads via MiXCR and lists one record per CDR3 protein. This sample has 350,000 to 400,000 distinct CDR3 sequences, with around 15% found just once. This sample is part of a study of regulatory T cells in long-lasting Graves disease. Time point denoted: newly diagnosed GD, antithyroid drugs for less than 3 months. Construction of the TCR library relied on RNA isolated from PBMCs. American Thyroid Association guidelines served as the basis for diagnosing Graves' disease. The same data also went into a second study, on T cells in Graves' hyperthyroidism and ophthalmopathy. Per that paper: It was considered stable Graves' hyperthyroidism when ophthalmopathy did not progress within 18 months.

The source material was peripheral blood mononuclear cells (PBMCs), sampled at new diagnosis, from a patient treated with antithyroid drugs. This chain connects TRBV27 to TRBJ2-1, with 8 bases fitting TRBD1. The source of this sequence is a woman aged 18-29 years with Graves disease. Here the CDR3 reads CASSLGGQGTLYNEQFF. The DNA of the CDR3 is TGTGCCAGCAGTTTGGGAGGACAGGGCACCCTGTACAATGAGCAGTTCTTC.